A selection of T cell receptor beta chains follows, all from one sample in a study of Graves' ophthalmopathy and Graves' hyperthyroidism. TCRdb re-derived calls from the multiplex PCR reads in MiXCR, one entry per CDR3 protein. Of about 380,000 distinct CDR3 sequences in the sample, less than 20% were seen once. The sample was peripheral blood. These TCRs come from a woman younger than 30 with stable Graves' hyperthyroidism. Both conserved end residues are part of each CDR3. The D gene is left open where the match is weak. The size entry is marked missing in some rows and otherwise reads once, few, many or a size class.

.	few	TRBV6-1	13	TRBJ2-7	TGTGCCAGCAGTGAGACGATGACCTACGAGCAGTACTTC	CASSETMTYEQYF
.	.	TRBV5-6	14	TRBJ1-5	TGTGCCAGCAGCTTATACAGGGTCGATCAGCCCCAGCAGTTT	CASSLYRVDQPQQF
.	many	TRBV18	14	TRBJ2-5	TGTGCCAGCTCACCGCCCCAACCCCAAGAGACCCAGTACTTC	CASSPPQPQETQYF
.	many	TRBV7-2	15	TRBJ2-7	TGTGCCAGCAGCTTAGTCCCGGACAGCTCCTACGAGCAGTACTTC	CASSLVPDSSYEQYF
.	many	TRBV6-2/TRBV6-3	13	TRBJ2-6	TGTGCCAGCACCCCCCATGAGGCCAACGTCCTGACTTTC	CASTPHEANVLTF
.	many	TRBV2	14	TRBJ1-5	TGTGCCAGCAGTGAGGACGGGTCGACTCAGCCCCAGCATTTT	CASSEDGSTQPQHF
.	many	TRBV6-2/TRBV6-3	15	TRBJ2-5	TGTGCCAGCAGTTACGTGGCGGGGAGAGGAGAGACCCAGTACTTC	CASSYVAGRGETQYF
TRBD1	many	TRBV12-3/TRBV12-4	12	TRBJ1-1	TGTGCCAGCGGCCAGGGGGGCACTGAAGCTTTCTTT	CASGQGGTEAFF
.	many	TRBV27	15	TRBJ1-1	TGTGCCAGCTTTGTAGTGGGCATCCGGAACACTGAAGCTTTCTTT	CASFVVGIRNTEAFF
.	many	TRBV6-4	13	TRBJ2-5	TGTGCCAGCAGTGCAACAGGACAAGAGACCCAGTACTTC	CASSATGQETQYF
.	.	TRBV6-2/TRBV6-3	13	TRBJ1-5	TGTGCCAGCATGATAAGTAGCAATCAGCCCCAGCATTTT	CASMISSNQPQHF
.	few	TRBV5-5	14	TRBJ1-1	TGTGCCAGCAGCTTGGTTAAGCAGTTCACTGAAGCTTTCTTT	CASSLVKQFTEAFF
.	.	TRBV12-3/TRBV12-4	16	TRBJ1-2	TGTGCCAGCAGTGCCTCGAACATCCAGGGGAGCCATGGCTACACCTTC	CASSASNIQGSHGYTF
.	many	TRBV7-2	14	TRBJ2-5	TGTGCCAGCAGCTTAGGGTGGCGGGAAGAGACCCAGTACTTC	CASSLGWREETQYF
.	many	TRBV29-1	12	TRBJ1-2	TGCAGCGTTGCAGGGGAAAACTATGGCTACACCTTC	CSVAGENYGYTF
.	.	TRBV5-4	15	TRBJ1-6	TGTGCCAGCAGCTTGGCCAGGGGAGAGAATTCACCCCTCCACTTT	CASSLARGENSPLHF
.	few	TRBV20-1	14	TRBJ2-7	TGCAGTGCTAGGAACAGGGGGGGCTCCTACGAGCAGCACTTC	CSARNRGGSYEQHF
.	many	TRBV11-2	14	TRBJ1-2	TGTGCCAGCAGCCCCGGACAGCCTGGGTATGGCTACACCTTC	CASSPGQPGYGYTF
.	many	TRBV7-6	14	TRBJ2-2	TGTGCCAGCAGGCCCGGGACGAGGACCGGGGAGCTGTTTTTT	CASRPGTRTGELFF
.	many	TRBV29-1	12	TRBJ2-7	TGCAGCGTTACCGGTGCGACTAGCGAGCAGTACTTC	CSVTGATSEQYF
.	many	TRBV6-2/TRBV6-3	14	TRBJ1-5	TGTGCCAGCAGTTACGGGGTTAGCAATCAGCCCCAGCATTTT	CASSYGVSNQPQHF
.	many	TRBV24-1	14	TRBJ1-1	TGTGCCACCAGTGATATTCGTTCTCCCACTGAAGCTTTCTTT	CATSDIRSPTEAFF
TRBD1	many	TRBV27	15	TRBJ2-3	TGTGCCAGCAGCCTTCAGGGACAGGGGGCAGATACGCAGTATTTT	CASSLQGQGADTQYF
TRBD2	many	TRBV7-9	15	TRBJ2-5	TGTGCCAGCAGTTACCTAGCGGGGGGGCCGGAGACCCAGTACTTC	CASSYLAGGPETQYF
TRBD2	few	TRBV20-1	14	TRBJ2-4	TGCAGTGCTAGAGACCGCCGGGGGGGTTCCATTCAGTACTTC	CSARDRRGGSIQYF